Following are 14 T cell receptor beta chains from one sample sequenced in a study of radiation and T cells in renal cell carcinoma. TCRdb's copy holds only in-frame clones and misses some; the assay was immunoSEQ multiplex PCR. The repertoire holds approximately 86,000 clones, with 70% to 90% as singletons. Time point given: blood 4 weeks post-SBRT, at nephrectomy. Treatment given: 15 Gy SBRT to primary tumor, nephrectomy 4 weeks later. The sample here was blood, taken from a patient whose treatment included radiotherapy and nephrectomy. The receptors were gathered from a man aged 45-65 years with renal cell carcinoma.

In its sample, this clone was seen a few times. The CDR3 DNA reads as TGTGCCAGCAGCCCCCCAGGGAGGGAGACCCAGTACTTC. Encoded protein: CASSPPGRETQYF. The chain uses TRBV7-2 and TRBJ2-5; tentative D call: TRBD2 (6 bases). The V and J ends lost 5 bases and 5 bases respectively, with 12 bases between them. From germline, CDR1 is SGHTA and CDR2 FQGNSA. CDR3 length: 13 amino acids.

The chain recombines TRBV19 with TRBJ2-1; D is undetermined. V was trimmed by 4 bases and J by 3 bases, leaving 13 bases between them. This CDR3 is built from 15 residues. The V gene's germline CDR1 is LNHDA and CDR2 SQIVND (reference sequence). CDR3 sequence: CASSTIDGLYNEQFF. In nucleotides, the CDR3 is TGTGCCAGTAGTACCATAGATGGCCTCTACAATGAGCAGTTCTTC.

In this sample, this clone turned up once. The chain carries TRBV28 and TRBJ2-2, with D possibly TRBD2 on 6 matching bases. V was cut by 7 bases and J by 3 bases, with 12 bases left in between. The germline V gene has CDR1 MDHEN and CDR2 SYDVKM. The CDR3 contains 14 residues. CDR3 DNA sequence: TGTGCCAGCATAGGGGAGGAGTACACCGGGGAGCTGTTTTTT. Translation gives CASIGEEYTGELFF.

The genes are TRBV7-2 and TRBJ2-5, with 9 bases identical to TRBD2. Germline CDR1 SGHTA, CDR2 FQGNSA. J was trimmed by 4 bases and V by 4 bases; bases with no gene match: 7. The CDR3 is 15 amino acids. The CDR3 protein is CASSSERGVGETQYF. The CDR3 DNA is TGTGCCAGCAGCTCCGAGCGGGGGGTAGGAGAGACCCAGTACTTC. Full variable domain (rest looked up from reference TRBV7-2 and TRBJ2-5): GAGVSQSPSNKVTEKGKDVELRCDPISGHTALYWYRQSLGQGLEFLIYFQGNSAPDKSGLPSDRFSAERTGGSVSTLTIQRTQQEDSAVYLCASSSERGVGETQYFGPGTRLLVL.

The gene calls are TRBV28 and TRBJ2-3; the match to TRBD2 covers 8 bases. CDR1 MDHEN and CDR2 SYDVKM come from the germline V gene. The CDR3 has 13 amino acids. With 6 bases clipped from V and 5 bases from J, the junction kept 4 bases outside the gene matches. The DNA for the CDR3 is TGTGCCAGCAGGATTAGCGGGATAGATACGCAGTATTTT. Its protein product is CASRISGIDTQYF.

V usage is TRBV5-1 and J usage is TRBJ2-7; 7 bases agree with TRBD2. V gave up 3 bases and J gave up 0 bases; unmatched junction bases: 3. The germline gives CDR1 SGHRS, CDR2 YFSETQ. There are 14 residues in the CDR3. The CDR3 loop is CASSWGLSSYEQYF. The DNA of the CDR3 is TGCGCCAGCAGCTGGGGACTAAGCTCCTACGAGCAGTACTTC.

The rearrangement links TRBV18 to TRBJ1-5; D is perhaps TRBD1 (6 bases). V lost 3 bases and J lost 3, with 9 bases in between. The CDR3 loop spans 14 amino acids. Germline V CDR1 and CDR2: KGHSH, LQKENI. CDR3 nucleotide sequence: TGTGCCAGCTCACCGGACAGTATCAATCAGCCCCAGCATTTT. Amino acid sequence: CASSPDSINQPQHF.

This sequence joins TRBV6-1 and TRBJ2-7, with D possibly being TRBD2 (5 bases). CDR3 length equals 13 residues. V lost 6 bases to trimming and J lost 3 bases, with 12 bases between them. Germline assignment: CDR1 MNHNS and CDR2 SASEGT. CDR3 sequence (DNA): TGTGCCAGCAGAGAGGGTATCGGCTACGAGCAGTACTTC. This sequence encodes CASREGIGYEQYF.

CDR3 amino acids: CSASQGGVPFF. The CDR3 DNA sequence: TGCAGTGCTAGCCAGGGCGGAGTTCCGTTCTTC. The chain uses TRBV20-1 and TRBJ2-1; possibly TRBD1 for D (5 bases). Trimming removed 3 bases from V and 15 bases from J, with 15 bases in between. The CDR3 totals 11 residues. Looked up from germline, CDR1 is DFQATT and CDR2 is SNEGSKA (reference sequence).

J is TRBJ1-3 and V is TRBV19; D is perhaps TRBD1 (5 bases). V dropped 4 bases and J dropped 7 bases, with 20 bases sitting between them. The germline V gene encodes CDR1 LNHDA and CDR2 SQIVND (reference sequence). The CDR3 totals 16 residues. Written as DNA, the CDR3 is TGTGCCAGTAGTACCGGGGCCCAGGTGTGGTGGAACACCATATATTTT. Translating it yields CASSTGAQVWWNTIYF.

The chain links TRBV28 to TRBJ2-7, with D hard to call. The CDR3 has 12 amino acids. V lost 4 bases and J 5 bases, leaving 9 bases between the germline ends. Germline V gives CDR1 MDHEN, CDR2 SYDVKM. The CDR3 sequence: CASSYMPNEQYF. CDR3 coding DNA: TGTGCCAGCAGTTATATGCCTAACGAGCAGTACTTC.

This clone appeared a few times. The V call is TRBV7-3, the J call TRBJ2-3; D remains ambiguous. Germline V gene data show CDR1 as SGHTA and CDR2 as FQGTGA. The CDR3 runs 12 residues. V lost 6 bases, J lost 12 bases, and 16 bases lay in between. As DNA, the CDR3 is TGTGCCAGCAGTCGAGATAGCTCATATCAGTATTTT. It is translated as CASSRDSSYQYF.

The J gene is TRBJ2-6, the V gene TRBV19; 8 positions match TRBD1. Trimming at V came to 7 bases and at J to 0 bases, leaving 5 bases not matched to a gene. Germline V gives CDR1 LNHDA, CDR2 SQIVND (reference sequence). CDR3 size: 16 residues. The CDR3 protein is CASTPGQDSGANVLTF. In nucleotides, the CDR3 is TGTGCCAGTACTCCGGGACAGGACTCTGGGGCCAACGTCCTGACTTTC.

The chain links TRBV21-1 to TRBJ1-5. TRBV21-1 is tagged as a pseudogene. The CDR3 consists of 17 residues. The CDR3 DNA follows: TGTGCCAGCAGCAAAGCTCCCAGTTCTTTAGGTAATCAGCCCCAGCATTTT. Translating it yields CASSKAPSSLGNQPQHF.